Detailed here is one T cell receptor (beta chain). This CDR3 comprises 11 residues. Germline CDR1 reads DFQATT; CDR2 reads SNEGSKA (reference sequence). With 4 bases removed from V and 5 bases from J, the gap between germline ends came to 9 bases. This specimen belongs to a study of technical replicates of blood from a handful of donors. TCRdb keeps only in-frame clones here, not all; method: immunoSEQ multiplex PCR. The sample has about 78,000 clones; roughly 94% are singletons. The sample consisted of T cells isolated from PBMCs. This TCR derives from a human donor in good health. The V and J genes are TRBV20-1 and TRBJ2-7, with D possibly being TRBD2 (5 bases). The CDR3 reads CSATDWNEQYF. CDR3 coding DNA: TGCAGTGCTACGGACTGGAACGAGCAGTACTTC.